Below, 25 T cell receptor beta chains from the same sample are listed, as sequenced in a study of cytomegalovirus exposure and HLA in healthy donors. The PCR contained 60 Vbeta and 13 Jbeta primers. Profiled with immunoSEQ multiplex PCR; TCRdb holds only in-frame clones, not every one. The sample has 140,000 to 150,000 clones, around 75% seen once. Sequenced: PBMCs. Every receptor here comes from a woman between 18 and 29 years old in good health and CMV-seronegative.

The chain has TRBV27 and TRBJ2-3, with a tentative D call TRBD1 (6 bases). The V gene lost 1 base and the J gene lost 5 bases, with 13 bases spanning the gap. The CDR3 has 15 residues. The V gene's germline CDR1 is MNHEY and CDR2 SMNVEV (reference sequence). The CDR3, as DNA: TGTGCCAGCAGTTTATTGGGGGCCCTGGGAGATACGCAGTATTTT. Its protein product is CASSLLGALGDTQYF.

The chain links TRBV28 to TRBJ1-2; 9 bases are shared with TRBD1. The CDR3 is 13 amino acids. J was trimmed by 7 bases and V by 5 bases; bases with no gene match: 5. Per germline, CDR1 MDHEN and CDR2 SYDVKM. This CDR3 reads CASSRRTGVGYTF. Written as DNA, the CDR3 is TGTGCCAGCAGTCGAAGGACAGGGGTTGGCTACACCTTC.

This rearrangement joins TRBV11-2 to TRBJ1-3; D gene unclear. Germline loops: CDR1 SGHAT, CDR2 FQNNGV. The CDR3 runs 14 residues. The ends were cut back, 3 bases at V and 0 bases at J, with 6 bases in the middle. The CDR3 is CASSFLSSGNTIYF. The CDR3 nucleotides read TGTGCCAGCAGCTTTTTATCCTCTGGAAACACCATATATTTT.

V usage is TRBV28 and J usage is TRBJ2-7, with 8 bases lining up with TRBD2. This CDR3 is 15 amino acids long. Germline lookup yields CDR1 MDHEN and CDR2 SYDVKM. Germline trimming cut 4 bases from V and 2 bases from J; bases unmatched to any gene: 7. The CDR3 region is CASSSAGADTYEQYF. The CDR3 DNA sequence: TGTGCCAGCAGTTCAGCGGGGGCGGACACCTACGAGCAGTACTTC.

The gene calls are TRBV4-2 and TRBJ2-3, with TRBD2 matching over 12 bases. Germline V gene sequence: CDR1 LGHNA, CDR2 YNFKEQ. J gave up 0 bases and V 3 bases, and 7 bases lay outside the gene matches. The CDR3 contains 18 residues. Written as DNA, the CDR3 is TGTGCCAGCAGCCAGGGCTGGACTAGCGGGGCTAGCACAGATACGCAGTATTTT. Translated: CASSQGWTSGASTDTQYF.

The CDR3 coding sequence is TGCGCCAGCAGCTTGGGGCAGGGGGCCTACGAGCAGTACGTC. The encoded protein is CASSLGQGAYEQYV. The chain recombines TRBV5-1 with TRBJ2-7, with 7 bases aligning to TRBD1. The CDR3 spans 14 residues. J lost 2 bases, V lost 0 bases, and 2 bases had no gene match. Germline-derived CDR1 and CDR2 are SGHRS and YFSETQ.

The table lists this clone with a few counts. The chain uses TRBV6-5 and TRBJ1-1; D unresolved. The germline CDR1 and CDR2 sequences are MNHEY and SVGAGI. Trimming left V 4 bases short and J 1 base short, with 16 bases between. CDR3 length: 16 amino acids. DNA for the CDR3: TGTGCCAGCAGTTCCTCCGCCCGACATAAGAACACTGAAGCTTTCTTT. Protein sequence: CASSSSARHKNTEAFF.

This clone was found once. The chain couples TRBV28 to TRBJ1-1; possibly TRBD1 for D (5 bases). V was clipped by 8 bases and J by 4 bases, with 14 bases between them. The CDR3 is 13 residues long. Germline V gene sequence: CDR1 MDHEN, CDR2 SYDVKM. The CDR3 sequence is CASRGLTATEAFF. The CDR3 DNA is TGTGCCAGCCGGGGGTTAACGGCCACTGAAGCTTTCTTT.

This chain joins TRBV27 and TRBJ2-2, with no clear D. Germline V lookup: CDR1 MNHEY, CDR2 SMNVEV (reference sequence). The CDR3 spans 14 residues. V was pared by 8 bases and J by 2 bases, with 12 bases between. The CDR3 loop reads CASRIAENTGELFF. The CDR3 DNA reads as TGTGCCAGCCGCATAGCAGAAAACACCGGGGAGCTGTTTTTT.

This chain links TRBV7-9 with TRBJ2-5, with 10 positions matching TRBD1. The CDR3 loop spans 16 amino acids. CDR1 and CDR2 from the germline V gene are SEHNR and FQNEAQ (reference sequence). V lost 5 bases to trimming and J lost 4 bases; unmatched junction nucleotides: 10. The CDR3 region has the DNA TGTGCCAGCAGCCGGTCGGGACAGGGGAGTGGAGAGACCCAGTACTTC. Amino acid sequence: CASSRSGQGSGETQYF.

The chain carries TRBV7-8 and TRBJ1-4; no clear D gene. Trimming removed 3 bases from V and 0 bases from J, with 8 bases in between. Germline CDR1 reads SGHVS; CDR2 reads FQNEAQ. The CDR3 totals 15 residues. CDR3 sequence reads: CASSFYTATNEKLFF. Here the CDR3 DNA reads TGTGCCAGCAGCTTTTACACCGCAACTAATGAAAAACTGTTTTTT.

V is TRBV15 and J is TRBJ2-1; 10 bases align to TRBD1. Germline CDR1 and CDR2: LNHNV and YYDKDF (reference sequence). The length of the CDR3 is 13 residues. With 5 bases clipped from V and 6 bases from J, the junction kept 1 base outside the gene matches. The CDR3 here is CATSRTGGNEQFF. The CDR3 DNA sequence: TGTGCCACCAGCCGGACAGGGGGCAATGAGCAGTTCTTC.

The chain has TRBV30 and TRBJ2-1, with 9 bases matching TRBD2. Germline V gives CDR1 GTSNPN, CDR2 SVGIG (reference sequence). There are 17 residues in the CDR3. The trim removed 2 bases at V and 2 bases at J, leaving 10 bases unmatched. For the CDR3, the DNA is TGTGCCTGGAGTCCTACGCCCTTAGCGGGAGCCTACAATGAGCAGTTCTTC. Translating it yields CAWSPTPLAGAYNEQFF.

The CDR3 DNA reads as TGTGCCAGCAGTCAAAATCAGCCCCAGCATTTT. Protein sequence: CASSQNQPQHF. The chain links TRBV6-5 to TRBJ1-5, with D hard to call. Germline V gene lookup returns CDR1 MNHEY and CDR2 SVGAGI. Trimming removed 5 bases at V and 4 bases at J, with 3 bases between. This CDR3 has 11 amino acids.

The chain is built from TRBV5-6 and TRBJ1-6; D perhaps matches TRBD1 (6 bases). V dropped 4 bases and J dropped 5 bases, with 7 bases sitting between them. Per germline, CDR1 SGHDT and CDR2 YYEEEE. This CDR3 is built from 13 residues. DNA of the CDR3: TGTGCCAGCAGCACAGGGAATAATTCACCCCTCCACTTT. Translating gives CASSTGNNSPLHF.

This rearrangement joins TRBV28 to TRBJ1-2; 11 bases match TRBD1. The CDR3 has 14 residues. Germline V lookup: CDR1 MDHEN, CDR2 SYDVKM. Trimming cost V 5 bases and J 6 bases; bases outside gene matches: 5. CDR3 nucleotides: TGTGCCAGCAGTCAAGGGGGACAGGGGGATGGCTACACCTTC. It encodes CASSQGGQGDGYTF.

This sequence joins TRBV6-1 and TRBJ2-2; TRBD2 aligns across 12 bases. The CDR3 sequence is 15 residues long. V lost 6 bases and J lost 4; bases outside the gene matches: 3. Germline CDR1 and CDR2: MNHNS and SASEGT. In DNA, the CDR3 is TGTGCCAGCAGAGGACTAGCGGGGAGCACCGGGGAGCTGTTTTTT. Amino acids: CASRGLAGSTGELFF.

The rearrangement joins TRBV28 to TRBJ2-2; D might be TRBD2 (6 bases). Trimming cost V 3 bases and J 5 bases, with 13 bases left between them. Looked up from germline, CDR1 is MDHEN and CDR2 is SYDVKM. The CDR3 length is 15 residues. CDR3 nucleotide sequence: TGTGCCAGCAGTTTCTTAGCGGTGAATACCGGGGAGCTGTTTTTT. Residues: CASSFLAVNTGELFF. The entire variable domain, with the rest obtained from reference TRBV28 and TRBJ2-2, is as follows: DVKVTQSSRYLVKRTGEKVFLECVQDMDHENMFWYRQDPGLGLRLIYFSYDVKMKEKGDIPEGYSVSREKKERFSLILESASTNQTSMYLCASSFLAVNTGELFFGEGSRLTVL.

The chain uses TRBV10-2 and TRBJ2-7; perhaps TRBD2 as D (6 bases). V lost 4 bases and J 0 bases, leaving 22 bases between the germline ends. The CDR3 spans 18 residues. Germline V gene lookup returns CDR1 WSHSY and CDR2 SAAADI. In DNA form, the CDR3 reads TGCGCCAGCAGTGGTCCGGGGAGGATTCCCCTCCTCTCCTACGAGCAGTACTTC. This encodes CASSGPGRIPLLSYEQYF.

The CDR3 region has the DNA TGCGCCAGCAGCTTGGGGGGTGACAGACTCGAGTATTTT. Translated: CASSLGGDRLEYF. This chain joins TRBV5-1 and TRBJ2-3, with D tentatively TRBD1 (5 bases). The ends were cut back, 0 bases at V and 13 bases at J, with 15 bases in the middle. CDR3 length equals 13 residues. Germline loops: CDR1 SGHRS, CDR2 YFSETQ.

The chain couples TRBV5-6 to TRBJ1-5, with 9 bases that match TRBD1. The germline V gene encodes CDR1 SGHDT and CDR2 YYEEEE. CDR3 length: 17 residues. Trimming removed 5 bases from V and 12 bases from J; junction bases left unmatched: 21. In DNA form, the CDR3 reads TGTGCCAGCAGTCTGAACTTGATGGCCGGGACAGGGAGGAACCAGCATTTT. Amino acid sequence: CASSLNLMAGTGRNQHF.

This chain connects TRBV6-5 to TRBJ1-2, with 9 positions matching TRBD1. V was clipped by 5 bases and J by 4 bases; unmatched bases: 5. Germline V gene lookup returns CDR1 MNHEY and CDR2 SVGAGI. The CDR3 runs to 14 residues. CDR3 DNA sequence: TGTGCCAGCAGTGAGACAGGGGGTTTCTATGGCTACACCTTC. This codes for CASSETGGFYGYTF.

There are a few counts of this clone. The gene calls are TRBV6-5 and TRBJ1-4, with 8 bases fitting TRBD1. With 6 bases clipped from V and 7 bases from J, the junction kept 7 bases outside the gene matches. Germline CDR1 and CDR2: MNHEY and SVGAGI. The CDR3 spans 14 residues. CDR3 sequence (DNA): TGTGCCAGCAGCCCAGGGGGCACCGCTGAAAAACTGTTTTTT. Translation: CASSPGGTAEKLFF.

This clone occurred a few times. The chain carries TRBV19 and TRBJ2-2, with TRBD2 matching 9 bases. V lost 8 bases, J lost 4 bases, and 8 bases stayed unmatched. CDR1 is LNHDA, CDR2 SQIVND, per germline (reference sequence). The CDR3 runs 15 residues. CDR3 in amino acids: CASRREGVSTGELFF. CDR3 DNA sequence: TGTGCCAGTCGGCGGGAGGGAGTCTCCACCGGGGAGCTGTTTTTT.

This chain connects TRBV4-3 to TRBJ2-3; a possible D gene is TRBD2 (6 bases). This CDR3 comprises 16 residues. With 0 bases removed from V and 5 bases from J, the gap between germline ends came to 15 bases. Germline CDR1 LGHNA, CDR2 YSLEER. The CDR3 loop reads CASSQDPNSGGDTQYF. CDR3 DNA: TGCGCCAGCAGCCAAGATCCCAATAGCGGTGGAGATACGCAGTATTTT.